This T cell receptor beta chain was documented in a study of metastatic and nonmetastatic thyroid tumors. CDR1 and CDR2 from the germline V gene are KGHSY and FQNENV. This CDR3 has 15 amino acids. Trimming removed 1 base at V and 6 bases at J, with 15 bases between. Thyroid surgery was preceded by no treatment in any patient. This clone was seen many times. TCRdb re-clonotyped the PCR reads via MiXCR. Seen here are about 41,000 clones, 25% to 35% observed once, and the top ten hold 9.9%. This sequence originates from a male donor with papillary thyroid cancer or a benign thyroid nodule (not recorded which). Some clones in this sample may be carry-over from other donors' samples. The sample consisted of blood. V and J are TRBV16 and TRBJ1-1; D unresolved. CDR3 sequence: CASSQYKSSKSEAFF. CDR3 bases: TGTGCCAGCAGCCAATATAAGAGTTCGAAATCTGAAGCTTTCTTT.